Reported below is one T cell receptor beta chain. Its specificity is unknown. No vitiligo treatment was given during the prior three months. The sample is drawn from a study of resident and recirculating memory T cells in vitiligo. Study summary: Epidermis came from shave biopsies of lesional and nonlesional sites, plus PBMCs.

The study, taken as a whole, reports: No single dominant TCR clone appeared; lesion clonality varied. Different lesions suggested infiltration by different T cell clones.

Sequencing was performed with immunoSEQ multiplex PCR; in TCRdb, only in-frame clones are kept and a portion is missing. The sample carries 40,000 to 45,000 clones, nearly 95% recorded once. The sequence was obtained from a male donor with vitiligo. Sequencing was done on a sample of blood.

In DNA form, the CDR3 reads TGTGCCAGCAGCGGCGGGACAGGGGTTAACACAGATACGCAGTATTTT. As protein: CASSGGTGVNTDTQYF. J is TRBJ2-3 and V is TRBV5-6; the match to TRBD1 covers 10 bases. The CDR3 consists of 16 residues. J was trimmed by 2 bases and V by 4 bases; bases with no gene match: 7. Germline V gene lookup returns CDR1 SGHDT and CDR2 YYEEEE.